This TCR beta chain was found in a study of cytomegalovirus exposure and HLA in healthy donors. Sequencing was performed with immunoSEQ multiplex PCR; in TCRdb, only in-frame clones are kept and a portion is missing. The sample records about 110,000 clones, about 85% being singletons. The receptor comes from a woman aged 18-29 years in good health and CMV-seronegative. The source material was PBMCs.

The CDR3 nucleotides read TGTGCCAGCAGCGTAGCGTCGGGGGGCACTGAAGCTTTCTTT. It codes for CASSVASGGTEAFF. The chain joins TRBV9 to TRBJ1-1, with a tentative D call TRBD1 (5 bases). V was cut by 0 bases and J by 4 bases, with 10 bases left in between. Looked up from germline, CDR1 is SGDLS and CDR2 is YYNGEE. This CDR3 contains 14 residues.